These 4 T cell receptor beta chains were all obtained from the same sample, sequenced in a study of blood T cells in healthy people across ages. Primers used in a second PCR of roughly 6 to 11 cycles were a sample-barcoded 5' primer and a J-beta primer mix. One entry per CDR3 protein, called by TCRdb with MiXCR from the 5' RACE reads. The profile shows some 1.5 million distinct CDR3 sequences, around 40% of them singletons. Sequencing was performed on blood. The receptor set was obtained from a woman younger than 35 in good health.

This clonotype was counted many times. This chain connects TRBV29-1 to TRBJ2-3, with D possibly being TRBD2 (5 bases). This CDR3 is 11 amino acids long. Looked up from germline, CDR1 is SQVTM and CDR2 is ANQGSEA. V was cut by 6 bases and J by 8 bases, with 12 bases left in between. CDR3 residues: CSVNMAGTQYF. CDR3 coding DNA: TGCAGCGTGAACATGGCGGGTACGCAGTATTTT.

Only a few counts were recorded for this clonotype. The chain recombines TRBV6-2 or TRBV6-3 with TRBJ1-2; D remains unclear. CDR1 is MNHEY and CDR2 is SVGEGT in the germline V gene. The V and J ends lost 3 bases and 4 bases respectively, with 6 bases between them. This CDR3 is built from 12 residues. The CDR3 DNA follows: TGTGCCAGCAGTTATTACGTCTATGGCTACACCTTC. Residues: CASSYYVYGYTF.

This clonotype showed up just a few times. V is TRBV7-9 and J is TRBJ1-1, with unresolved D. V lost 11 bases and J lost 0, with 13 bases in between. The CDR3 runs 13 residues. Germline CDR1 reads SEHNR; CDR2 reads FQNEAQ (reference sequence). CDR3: CAGSDSMNTEAFF. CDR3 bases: TGTGCCGGATCAGACTCCATGAACACTGAAGCTTTCTTT.

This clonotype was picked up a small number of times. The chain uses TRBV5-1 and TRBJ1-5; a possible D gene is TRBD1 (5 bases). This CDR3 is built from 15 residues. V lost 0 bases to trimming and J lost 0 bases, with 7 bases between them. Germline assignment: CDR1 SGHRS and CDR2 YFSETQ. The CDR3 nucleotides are TGCGCCAGCAGCTTGGGGGACGGTAGCAATCAGCCCCAGCATTTT. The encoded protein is CASSLGDGSNQPQHF.